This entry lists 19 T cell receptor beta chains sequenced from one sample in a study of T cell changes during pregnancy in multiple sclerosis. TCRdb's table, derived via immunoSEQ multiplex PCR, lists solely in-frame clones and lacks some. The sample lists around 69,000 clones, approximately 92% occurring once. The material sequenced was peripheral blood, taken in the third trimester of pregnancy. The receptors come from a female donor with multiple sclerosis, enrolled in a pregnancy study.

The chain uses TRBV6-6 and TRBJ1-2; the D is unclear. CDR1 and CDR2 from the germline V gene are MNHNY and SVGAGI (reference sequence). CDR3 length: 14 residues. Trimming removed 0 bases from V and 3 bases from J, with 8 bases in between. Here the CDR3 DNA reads TGTGCCAGCAGTTACTCGAGCCGCTACTATGGCTACACCTTC. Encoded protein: CASSYSSRYYGYTF.

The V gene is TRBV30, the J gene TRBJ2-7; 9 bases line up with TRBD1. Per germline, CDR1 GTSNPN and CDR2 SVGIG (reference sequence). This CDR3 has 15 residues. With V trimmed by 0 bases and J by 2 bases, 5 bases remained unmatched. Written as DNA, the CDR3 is TGTGCCTGGAGTGTCGGGGACAGGGTTACCTACGAGCAGTACTTC. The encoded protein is CAWSVGDRVTYEQYF.

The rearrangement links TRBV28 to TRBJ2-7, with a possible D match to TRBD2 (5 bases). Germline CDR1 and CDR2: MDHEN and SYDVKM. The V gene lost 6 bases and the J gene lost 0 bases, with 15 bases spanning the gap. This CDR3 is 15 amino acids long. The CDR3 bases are TGTGCCAGCAGCCTTAAAGCGGTACCCTCCTACGAGCAGTACTTC. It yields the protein CASSLKAVPSYEQYF.

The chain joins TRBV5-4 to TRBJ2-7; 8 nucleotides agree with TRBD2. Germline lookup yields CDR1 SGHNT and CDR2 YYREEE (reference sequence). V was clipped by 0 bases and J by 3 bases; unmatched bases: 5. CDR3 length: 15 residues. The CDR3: CASSLAPGGDYEQYF. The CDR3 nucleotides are TGTGCCAGCAGCTTGGCCCCCGGGGGGGACTACGAGCAGTACTTC.

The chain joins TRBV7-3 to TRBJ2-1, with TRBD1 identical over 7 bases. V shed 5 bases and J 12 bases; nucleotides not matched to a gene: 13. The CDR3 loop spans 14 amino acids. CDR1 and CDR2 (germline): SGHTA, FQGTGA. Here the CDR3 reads CASSPQGTALGQFF. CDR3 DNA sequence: TGTGCCAGCAGCCCCCAAGGGACAGCTCTTGGGCAGTTCTTC.

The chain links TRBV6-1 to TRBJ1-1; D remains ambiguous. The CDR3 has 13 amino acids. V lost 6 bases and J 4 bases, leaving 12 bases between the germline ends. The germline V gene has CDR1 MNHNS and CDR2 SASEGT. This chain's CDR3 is CASRRSGSTEAFF. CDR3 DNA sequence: TGTGCCAGCAGAAGGTCAGGATCCACTGAAGCTTTCTTT.

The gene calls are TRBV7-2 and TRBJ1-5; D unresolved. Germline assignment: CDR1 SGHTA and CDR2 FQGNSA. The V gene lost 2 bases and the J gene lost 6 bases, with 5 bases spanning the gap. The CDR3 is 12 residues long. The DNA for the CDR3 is TGTGCCAGCAGCTTAAACGGTCAGCCCCAGCATTTT. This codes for CASSLNGQPQHF.

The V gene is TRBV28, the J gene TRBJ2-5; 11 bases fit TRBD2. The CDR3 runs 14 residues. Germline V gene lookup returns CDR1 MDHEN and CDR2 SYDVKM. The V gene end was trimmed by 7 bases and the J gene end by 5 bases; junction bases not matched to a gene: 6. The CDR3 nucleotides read TGTGCCAGCACCGTAGCGGGAGGGTTGGAGACCCAGTACTTC. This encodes CASTVAGGLETQYF.

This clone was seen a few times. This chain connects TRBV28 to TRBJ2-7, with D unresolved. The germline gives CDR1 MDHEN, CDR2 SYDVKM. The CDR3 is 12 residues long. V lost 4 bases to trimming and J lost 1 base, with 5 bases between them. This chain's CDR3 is CASSSVSYEQYF. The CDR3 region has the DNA TGTGCCAGCAGTTCTGTGTCCTACGAGCAGTACTTC.

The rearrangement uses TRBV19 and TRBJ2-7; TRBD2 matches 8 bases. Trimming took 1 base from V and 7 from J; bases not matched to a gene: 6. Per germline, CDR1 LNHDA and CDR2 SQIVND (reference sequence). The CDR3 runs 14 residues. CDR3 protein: CASSIVGGAEEQYF. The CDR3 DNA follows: TGTGCCAGTAGTATAGTCGGGGGGGCGGAGGAGCAGTACTTC. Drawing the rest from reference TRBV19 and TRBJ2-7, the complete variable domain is DGGITQSPKYLFRKEGQNVTLSCEQNLNHDAMYWYRQDPGQGLRLIYYSQIVNDFQKGDIAEGYSVSREKKESFPLTVTSAQKNPTAFYLCASSIVGGAEEQYFGPGTRLTVT.

In DNA, the CDR3 is TGTGCCAGCTCACCAGAGGGGGCTGGGACCCAGTACTTC. Translated: CASSPEGAGTQYF. The chain joins TRBV18 to TRBJ2-5, with 7 positions matching TRBD1. Germline V lookup: CDR1 KGHSH, CDR2 LQKENI. This CDR3 comprises 13 residues. V lost 2 bases and J lost 7; bases outside the gene matches: 4.

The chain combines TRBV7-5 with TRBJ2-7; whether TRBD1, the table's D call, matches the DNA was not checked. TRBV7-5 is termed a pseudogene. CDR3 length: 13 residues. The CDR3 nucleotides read TGTGCCAGAAGCTCTCAGGGGAACTACGAGCAGTACTTC. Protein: CARSSQGNYEQYF.

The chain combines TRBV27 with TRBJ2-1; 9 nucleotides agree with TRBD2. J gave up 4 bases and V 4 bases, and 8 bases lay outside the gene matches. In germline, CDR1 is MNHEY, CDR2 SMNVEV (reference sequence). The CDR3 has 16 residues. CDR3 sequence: CASSSEGTSPYNEQFF. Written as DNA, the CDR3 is TGTGCCAGCAGTTCCGAAGGGACTAGCCCTTACAATGAGCAGTTCTTC.

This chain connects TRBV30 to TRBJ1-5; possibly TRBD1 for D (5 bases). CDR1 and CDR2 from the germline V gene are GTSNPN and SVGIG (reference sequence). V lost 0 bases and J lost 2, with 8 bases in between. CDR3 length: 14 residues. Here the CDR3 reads CAWSVWGGNQPQHF. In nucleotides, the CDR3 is TGTGCCTGGAGTGTTTGGGGCGGCAATCAGCCCCAGCATTTT. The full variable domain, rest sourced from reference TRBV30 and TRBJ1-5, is SQTIHQWPATLVQPVGSPLSLECTVEGTSNPNLYWYRQAAGRGLQLLFYSVGIGQISSEVPQNLSASRPQDRQFILSSKKLLLSDSGFYLCAWSVWGGNQPQHFGDGTRLSIL.

In DNA form, the CDR3 reads TGTGCCAGCAGTTACAACAGGGGGGACTATGGCTACACCTTC. It specifies CASSYNRGDYGYTF. The gene calls are TRBV6-5 and TRBJ1-2, with 8 bases fitting TRBD1. V lost 2 bases to trimming and J lost 3 bases; unmatched junction nucleotides: 2. The CDR3 contains 14 residues. Germline CDR1 reads MNHEY; CDR2 reads SVGAGI.

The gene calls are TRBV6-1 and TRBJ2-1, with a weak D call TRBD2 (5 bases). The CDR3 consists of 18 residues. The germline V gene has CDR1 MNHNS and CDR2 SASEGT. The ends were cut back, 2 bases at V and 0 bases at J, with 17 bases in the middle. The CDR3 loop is CASSELDFRESSYNEQFF. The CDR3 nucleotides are TGTGCCAGCAGTGAATTGGACTTCCGGGAAAGCTCCTACAATGAGCAGTTCTTC.

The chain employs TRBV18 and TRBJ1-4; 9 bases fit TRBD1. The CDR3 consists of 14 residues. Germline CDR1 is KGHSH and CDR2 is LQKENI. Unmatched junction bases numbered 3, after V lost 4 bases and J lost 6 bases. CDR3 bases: TGTGCCAGCTCACTTGGGACAGGGTATGAAAAACTGTTTTTT. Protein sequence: CASSLGTGYEKLFF.

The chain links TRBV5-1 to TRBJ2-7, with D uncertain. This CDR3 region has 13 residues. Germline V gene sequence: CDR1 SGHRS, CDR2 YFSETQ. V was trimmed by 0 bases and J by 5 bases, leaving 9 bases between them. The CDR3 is CASSLADGNEQYF. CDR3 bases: TGCGCCAGCAGCTTGGCCGATGGCAACGAGCAGTACTTC.

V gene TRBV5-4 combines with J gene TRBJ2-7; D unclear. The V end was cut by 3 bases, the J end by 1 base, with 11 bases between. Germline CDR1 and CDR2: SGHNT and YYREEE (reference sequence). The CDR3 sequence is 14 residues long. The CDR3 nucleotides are TGTGCCAGCAGCTCCTCGACGGGTTCCTACGAGCAGTACTTC. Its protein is CASSSSTGSYEQYF.